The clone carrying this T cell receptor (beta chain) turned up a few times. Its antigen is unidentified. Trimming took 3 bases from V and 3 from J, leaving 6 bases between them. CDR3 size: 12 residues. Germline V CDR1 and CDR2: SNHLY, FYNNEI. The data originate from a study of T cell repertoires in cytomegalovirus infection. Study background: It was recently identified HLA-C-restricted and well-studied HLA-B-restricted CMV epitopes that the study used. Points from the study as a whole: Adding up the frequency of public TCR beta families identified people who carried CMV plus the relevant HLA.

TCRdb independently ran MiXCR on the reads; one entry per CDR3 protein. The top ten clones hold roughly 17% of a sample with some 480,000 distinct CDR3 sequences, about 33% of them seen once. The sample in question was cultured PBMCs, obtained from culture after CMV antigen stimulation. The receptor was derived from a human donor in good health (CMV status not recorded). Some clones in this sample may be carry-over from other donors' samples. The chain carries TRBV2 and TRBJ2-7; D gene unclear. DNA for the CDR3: TGTGCCAGCAGTGAGATGAGCTACGAGCAGTACTTC. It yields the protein CASSEMSYEQYF.